The present T cell receptor beta chain was sequenced within a study of CD8 T cells in ankylosing spondylitis. As the method for making TCR beta libraries, quantitative 5'-RACE with molecular barcodes was used. TCRdb passed the 5' RACE reads through MiXCR, listing each CDR3 protein once. The sample records about 400,000 distinct CDR3 sequences, roughly 22% being singletons. Study-wide findings and caveats: As reported, disease-linked clones showed significant enrichment in matched ankylosing spondylitis synovial fluid. Seemingly distinctive of ankylosing spondylitis blood was a TCR beta motif formed by eight highly homologous variants.

The CDR3 sequence is 13 residues long. The V end lost 10 bases, the J end lost 2 bases, and 12 bases lay between the germline ends. Germline V gene sequence: CDR1 MNHNS, CDR2 SASEGT. This clonotype came up a few times. Its antigen is currently unknown. Sequences were obtained from blood, either unsorted or a sorted T cell fraction (not recorded which). This receptor was identified in a male donor with ankylosing spondylitis or in good health (not recorded which). The genes are TRBV6-1 and TRBJ1-5; D is perhaps TRBD1 (6 bases). CDR3 sequence reads: CATRQVGNQPQHF. Here the CDR3 DNA reads TGTGCCACCAGACAGGTTGGCAATCAGCCCCAGCATTTT.